The sample holds many counts of the clone carrying this T cell receptor (beta chain). V lost 0 bases and J lost 7; bases outside the gene matches: 9. This CDR3 has 17 residues. CDR1 is MNHNY and CDR2 is SVGAGI in the germline V gene (reference sequence). The investigators amplified TCR beta CDR3 regions from RNA transcripts. The HTBI primer set served for first-round RT-PCR of the TCR CDR3. Using its own MiXCR run on the multiplex PCR reads, TCRdb lists one record per CDR3 protein. Among roughly 740,000 distinct CDR3 sequences, over 15% were seen once, and the ten largest hold approximately 8.4%. Recently diagnosed hyperthyroidism of less than 2 months' duration affected patients aged 18 to 65. This record comes from a study of T cells in Graves' hyperthyroidism and ophthalmopathy.

The rearrangement joins TRBV6-6 to TRBJ2-4, with TRBD2 matching 10 bases. Material: blood. The receptor comes from a man aged 18 to 30 with Graves' hyperthyroidism. Here the CDR3 DNA reads TGTGCCAGCAGTTACTCCCCAGCGGGAGGGGCGGGGAACATTCAGTACTTC. Protein: CASSYSPAGGAGNIQYF.